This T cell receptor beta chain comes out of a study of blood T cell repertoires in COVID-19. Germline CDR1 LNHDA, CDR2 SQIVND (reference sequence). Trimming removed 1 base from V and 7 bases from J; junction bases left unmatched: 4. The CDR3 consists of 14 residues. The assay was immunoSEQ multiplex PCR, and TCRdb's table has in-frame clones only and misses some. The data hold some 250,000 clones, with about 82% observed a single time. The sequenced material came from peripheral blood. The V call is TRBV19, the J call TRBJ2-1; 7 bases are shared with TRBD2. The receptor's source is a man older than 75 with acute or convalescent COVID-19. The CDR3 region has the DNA TGTGCCAGTAGTATAGGACTAGCTCAGAATGAGCAGTTCTTC. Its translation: CASSIGLAQNEQFF.